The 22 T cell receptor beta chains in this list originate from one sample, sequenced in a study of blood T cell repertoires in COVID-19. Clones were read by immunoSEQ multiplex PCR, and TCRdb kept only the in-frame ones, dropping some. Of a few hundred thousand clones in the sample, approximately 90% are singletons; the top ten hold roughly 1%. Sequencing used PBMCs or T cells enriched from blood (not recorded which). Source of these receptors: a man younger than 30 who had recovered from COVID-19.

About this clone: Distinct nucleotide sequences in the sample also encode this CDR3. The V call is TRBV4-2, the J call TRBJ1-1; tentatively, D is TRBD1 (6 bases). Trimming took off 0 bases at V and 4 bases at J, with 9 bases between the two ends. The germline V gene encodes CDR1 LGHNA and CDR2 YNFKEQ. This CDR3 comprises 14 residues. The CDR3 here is CASSQDRGGTEAFF. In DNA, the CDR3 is TGTGCCAGCAGCCAAGATCGAGGGGGCACTGAAGCTTTCTTT.

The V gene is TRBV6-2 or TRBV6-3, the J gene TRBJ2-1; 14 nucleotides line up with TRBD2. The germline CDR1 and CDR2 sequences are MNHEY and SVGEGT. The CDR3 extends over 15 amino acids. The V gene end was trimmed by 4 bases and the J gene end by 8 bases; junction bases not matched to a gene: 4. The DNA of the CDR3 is TGTGCCAGCAGTTCCGGACTAGCGGGAGGTTATGAGCAGTTCTTC. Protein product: CASSSGLAGGYEQFF.

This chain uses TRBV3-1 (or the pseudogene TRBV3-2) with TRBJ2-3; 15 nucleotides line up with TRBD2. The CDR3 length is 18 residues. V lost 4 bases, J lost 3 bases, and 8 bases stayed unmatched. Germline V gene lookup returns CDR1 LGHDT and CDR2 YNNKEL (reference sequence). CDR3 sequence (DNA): TGTGCCAGCAGCCTCCGCCGCGGGACTAGCGGGGGGACAGATACGCAGTATTTT. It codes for CASSLRRGTSGGTDTQYF.

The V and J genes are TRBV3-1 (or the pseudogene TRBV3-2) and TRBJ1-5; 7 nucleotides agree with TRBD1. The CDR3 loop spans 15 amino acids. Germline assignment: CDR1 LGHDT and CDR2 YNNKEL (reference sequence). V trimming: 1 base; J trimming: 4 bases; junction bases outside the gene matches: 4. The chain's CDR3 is CASSQGLQGNQPQHF. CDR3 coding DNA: TGTGCCAGCAGCCAAGGACTACAGGGGAATCAGCCCCAGCATTTT.

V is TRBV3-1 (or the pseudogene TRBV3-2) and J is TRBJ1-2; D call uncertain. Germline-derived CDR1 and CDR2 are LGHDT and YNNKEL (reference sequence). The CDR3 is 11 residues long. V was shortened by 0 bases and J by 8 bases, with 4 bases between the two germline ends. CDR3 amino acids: CASSQERGYTF. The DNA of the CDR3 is TGTGCCAGCAGCCAAGAGCGGGGCTACACCTTC.

The chain's CDR3 is CASRETATEAFF. DNA of the CDR3: TGTGCCAGCAGGGAGACGGCTACTGAAGCTTTCTTT. J is TRBJ1-1 and V is TRBV6-5; no reliable D call. V shed 6 bases and J shed 5 bases, with 10 bases lying between them. CDR3 length equals 12 residues. CDR1 MNHEY and CDR2 SVGAGI come from the germline V gene.

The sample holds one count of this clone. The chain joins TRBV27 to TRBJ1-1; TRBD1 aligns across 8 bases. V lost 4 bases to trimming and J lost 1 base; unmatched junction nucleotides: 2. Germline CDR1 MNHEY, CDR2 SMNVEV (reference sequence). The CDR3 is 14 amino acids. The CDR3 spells CASSYRGSNTEAFF. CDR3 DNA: TGTGCCAGCAGTTACAGGGGGTCGAACACTGAAGCTTTCTTT.

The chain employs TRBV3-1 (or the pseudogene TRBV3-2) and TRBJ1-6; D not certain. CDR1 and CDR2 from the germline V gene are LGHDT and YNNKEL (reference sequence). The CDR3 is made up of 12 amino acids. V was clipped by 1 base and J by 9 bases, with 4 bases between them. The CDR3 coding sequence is TGTGCCAGCAGCCAAGCGGGTTCACCCCTCCACTTT. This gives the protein CASSQAGSPLHF.

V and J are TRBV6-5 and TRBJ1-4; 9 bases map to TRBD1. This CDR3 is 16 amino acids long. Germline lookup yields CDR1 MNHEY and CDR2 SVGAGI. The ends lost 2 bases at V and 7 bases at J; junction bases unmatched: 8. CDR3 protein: CASSYSSGTGSEKLFF. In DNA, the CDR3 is TGTGCCAGCAGTTACAGTTCCGGGACAGGGAGTGAAAAACTGTTTTTT.

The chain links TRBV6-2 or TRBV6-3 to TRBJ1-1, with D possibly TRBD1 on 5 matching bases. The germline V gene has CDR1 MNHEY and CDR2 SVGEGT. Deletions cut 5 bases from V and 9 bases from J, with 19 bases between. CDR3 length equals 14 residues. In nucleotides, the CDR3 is TGTGCCAGCAGTAGGACAAACGGGCCCAGCCAAGCTTTCTTT. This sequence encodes CASSRTNGPSQAFF.

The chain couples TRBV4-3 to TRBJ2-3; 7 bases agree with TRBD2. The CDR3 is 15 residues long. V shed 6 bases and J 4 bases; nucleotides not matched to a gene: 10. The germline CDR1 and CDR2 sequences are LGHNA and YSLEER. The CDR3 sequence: CASSVRTSVSDTQYF. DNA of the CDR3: TGCGCCAGCAGTGTCAGGACTAGTGTATCAGATACGCAGTATTTT.

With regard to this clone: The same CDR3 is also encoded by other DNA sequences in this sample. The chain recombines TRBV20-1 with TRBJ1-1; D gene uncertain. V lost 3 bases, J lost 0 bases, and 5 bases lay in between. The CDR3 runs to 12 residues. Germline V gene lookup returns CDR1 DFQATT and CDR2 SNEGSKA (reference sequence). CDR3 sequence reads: CSASPMNTEAFF. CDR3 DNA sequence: TGCAGTGCTAGTCCTATGAACACTGAAGCTTTCTTT.

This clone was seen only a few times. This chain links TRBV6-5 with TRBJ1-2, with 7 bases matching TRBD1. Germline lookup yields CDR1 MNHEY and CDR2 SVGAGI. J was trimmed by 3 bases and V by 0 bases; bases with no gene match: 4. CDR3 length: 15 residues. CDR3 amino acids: CASSYSGGWDYGYTF. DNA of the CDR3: TGTGCCAGCAGTTACTCAGGGGGCTGGGACTATGGCTACACCTTC.

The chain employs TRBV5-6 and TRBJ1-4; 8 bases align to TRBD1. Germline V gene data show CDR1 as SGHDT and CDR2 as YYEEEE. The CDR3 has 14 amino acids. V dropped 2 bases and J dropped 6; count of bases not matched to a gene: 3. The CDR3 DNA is TGTGCCAGCAGCTTTTCAGGGGGCGATGAAAAACTGTTTTTT. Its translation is CASSFSGGDEKLFF.

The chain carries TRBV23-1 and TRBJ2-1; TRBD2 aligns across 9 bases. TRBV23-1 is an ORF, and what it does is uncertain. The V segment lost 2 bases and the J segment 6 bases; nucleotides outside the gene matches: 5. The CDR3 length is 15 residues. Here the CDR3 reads CASSQAGGPANEQFF. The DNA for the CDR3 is TGCGCCAGCAGTCAAGCGGGAGGGCCCGCCAATGAGCAGTTCTTC.

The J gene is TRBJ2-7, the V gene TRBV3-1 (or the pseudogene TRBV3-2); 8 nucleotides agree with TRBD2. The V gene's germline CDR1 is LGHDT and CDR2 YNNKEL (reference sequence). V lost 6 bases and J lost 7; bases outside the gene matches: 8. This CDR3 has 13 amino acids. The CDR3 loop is CASRLSGGGEQYF. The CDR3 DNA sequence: TGTGCCAGCAGACTAAGCGGGGGTGGAGAGCAGTACTTC.

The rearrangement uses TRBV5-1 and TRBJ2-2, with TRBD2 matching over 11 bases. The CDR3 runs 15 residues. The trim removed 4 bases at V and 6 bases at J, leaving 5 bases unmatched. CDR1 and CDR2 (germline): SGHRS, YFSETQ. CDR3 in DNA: TGCGCCAGCAGCCTTAGCGGGAGGGAAGCCGGGGAGCTGTTTTTT. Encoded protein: CASSLSGREAGELFF. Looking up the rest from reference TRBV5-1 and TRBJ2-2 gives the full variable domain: KAGVTQTPRYLIKTRGQQVTLSCSPISGHRSVSWYQQTPGQGLQFLFEYFSETQRNKGNFPGRFSGRQFSNSRSEMNVSTLELGDSALYLCASSLSGREAGELFFGEGSRLTVL.

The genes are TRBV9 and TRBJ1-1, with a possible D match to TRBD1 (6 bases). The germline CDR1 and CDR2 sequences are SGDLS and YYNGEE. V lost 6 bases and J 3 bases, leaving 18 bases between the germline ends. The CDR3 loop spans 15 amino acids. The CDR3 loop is CASTRRGGFDTEAFF. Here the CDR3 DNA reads TGTGCCAGCACCCGAAGGGGGGGTTTTGACACTGAAGCTTTCTTT.

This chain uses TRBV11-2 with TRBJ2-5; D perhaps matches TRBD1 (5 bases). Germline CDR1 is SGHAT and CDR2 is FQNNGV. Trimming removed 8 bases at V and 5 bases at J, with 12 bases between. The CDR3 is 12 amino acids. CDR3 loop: CASSRARETQYF. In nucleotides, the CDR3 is TGTGCCAGCTCCAGGGCGCGGGAGACCCAGTACTTC. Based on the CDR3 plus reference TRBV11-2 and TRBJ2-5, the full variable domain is EAGVAQSPRYKIIEKRQSVAFWCNPISGHATLYWYQQILGQGPKLLIQFQNNGVVDDSQLPKDRFSAERLKGVDSTLKIQPAKLEDSAVYLCASSRARETQYFGPGTRLLVL.

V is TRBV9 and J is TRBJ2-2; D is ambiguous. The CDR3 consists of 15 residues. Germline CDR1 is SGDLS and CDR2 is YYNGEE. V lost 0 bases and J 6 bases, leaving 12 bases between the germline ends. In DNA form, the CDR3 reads TGTGCCAGCAGCGTAGAGACTTACGCCTCCGGGGAGCTGTTTTTT. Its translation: CASSVETYASGELFF.

CDR3 in amino acids: CASSLGQDNEQFF. As DNA, the CDR3 is TGTGCCAGCAGCTTAGGACAGGACAATGAGCAGTTCTTC. This chain connects TRBV7-2 to TRBJ2-1, with D perhaps TRBD1 (6 bases). The germline gives CDR1 SGHTA, CDR2 FQGNSA. This CDR3 has 13 amino acids. The ends were cut back, 1 base at V and 5 bases at J, with 6 bases in the middle.

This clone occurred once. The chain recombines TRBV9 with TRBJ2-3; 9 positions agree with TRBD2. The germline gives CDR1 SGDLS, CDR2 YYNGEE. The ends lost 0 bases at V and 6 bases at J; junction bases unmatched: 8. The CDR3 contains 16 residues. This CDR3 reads CASSVGRAGGWDTQYF. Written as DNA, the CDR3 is TGTGCCAGCAGCGTAGGTCGAGCGGGGGGTTGGGATACGCAGTATTTT.